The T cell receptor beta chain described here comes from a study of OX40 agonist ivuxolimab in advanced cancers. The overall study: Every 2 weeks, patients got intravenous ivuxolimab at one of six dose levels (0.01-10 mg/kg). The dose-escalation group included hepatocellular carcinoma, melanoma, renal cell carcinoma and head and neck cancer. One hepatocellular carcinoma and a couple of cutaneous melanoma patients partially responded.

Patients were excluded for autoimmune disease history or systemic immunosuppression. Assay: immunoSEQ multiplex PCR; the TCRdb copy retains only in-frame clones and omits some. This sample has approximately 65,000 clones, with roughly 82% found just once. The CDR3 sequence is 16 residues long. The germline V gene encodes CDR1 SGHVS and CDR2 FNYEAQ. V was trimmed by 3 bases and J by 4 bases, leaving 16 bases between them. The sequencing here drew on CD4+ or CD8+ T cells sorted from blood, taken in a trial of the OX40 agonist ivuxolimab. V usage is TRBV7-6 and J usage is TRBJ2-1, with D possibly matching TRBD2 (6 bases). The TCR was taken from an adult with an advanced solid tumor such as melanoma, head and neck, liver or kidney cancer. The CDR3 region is CASSFPRTTWYNEQFF. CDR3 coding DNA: TGTGCCAGCAGCTTCCCTCGGACTACCTGGTACAATGAGCAGTTCTTC. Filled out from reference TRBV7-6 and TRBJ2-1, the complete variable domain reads GAGVSQSPRYKVTKRGQDVALRCDPISGHVSLYWYRQALGQGPEFLTYFNYEAQQDKSGLPNDRFSAERPEGSISTLTIQRTEQRDSAMYRCASSFPRTTWYNEQFFGPGTRLTVL.